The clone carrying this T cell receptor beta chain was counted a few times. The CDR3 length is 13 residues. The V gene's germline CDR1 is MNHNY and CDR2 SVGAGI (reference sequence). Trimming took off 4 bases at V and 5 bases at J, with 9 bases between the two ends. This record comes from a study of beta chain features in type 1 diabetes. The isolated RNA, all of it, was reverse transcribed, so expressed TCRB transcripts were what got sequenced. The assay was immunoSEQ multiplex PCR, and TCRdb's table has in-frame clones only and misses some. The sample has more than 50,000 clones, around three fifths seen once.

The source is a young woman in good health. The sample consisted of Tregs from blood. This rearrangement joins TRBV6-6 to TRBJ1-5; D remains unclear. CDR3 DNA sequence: TGTGCCAGCAGTTCCCCAGATGATCAGCCCCAGCATTTT. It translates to CASSSPDDQPQHF.